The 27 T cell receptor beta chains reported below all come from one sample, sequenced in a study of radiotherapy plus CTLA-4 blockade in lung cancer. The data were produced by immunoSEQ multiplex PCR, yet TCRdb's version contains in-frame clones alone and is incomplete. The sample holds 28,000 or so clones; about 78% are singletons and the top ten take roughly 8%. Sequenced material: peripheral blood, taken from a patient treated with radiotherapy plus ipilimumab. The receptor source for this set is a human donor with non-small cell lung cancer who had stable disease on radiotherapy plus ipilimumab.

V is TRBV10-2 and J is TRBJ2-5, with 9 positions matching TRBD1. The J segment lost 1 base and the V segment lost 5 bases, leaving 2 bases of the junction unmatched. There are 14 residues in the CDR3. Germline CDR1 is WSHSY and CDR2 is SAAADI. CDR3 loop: CASSRQGVQETQYF. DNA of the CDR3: TGCGCCAGCAGTCGACAGGGGGTCCAAGAGACCCAGTACTTC.

CDR3 coding DNA: TGTGCCAGCAGTCCCCGGGGGATCCGGCAGGGAGGAGATACGCAGTATTTT. Its protein is CASSPRGIRQGGDTQYF. The chain carries TRBV27 and TRBJ2-3; D is possibly TRBD2 (6 bases). Germline CDR1 reads MNHEY; CDR2 reads SMNVEV (reference sequence). Trimming left V 5 bases short and J 5 bases short, with 23 bases between. CDR3 length: 17 residues.

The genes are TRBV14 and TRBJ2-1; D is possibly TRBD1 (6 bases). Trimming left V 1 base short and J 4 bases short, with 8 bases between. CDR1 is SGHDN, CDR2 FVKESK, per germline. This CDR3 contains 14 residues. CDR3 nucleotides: TGTGCCAGCAGCCAAGGGGACACGTACAATGAGCAGTTCTTC. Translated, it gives CASSQGDTYNEQFF.

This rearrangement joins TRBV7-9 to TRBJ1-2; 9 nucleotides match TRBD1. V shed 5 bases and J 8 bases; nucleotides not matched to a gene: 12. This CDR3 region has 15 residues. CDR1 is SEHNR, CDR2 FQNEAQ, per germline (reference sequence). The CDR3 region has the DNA TGTGCCAGCAGCCCCGGACAGGGGTCGCACTGGGGCTACACCTTC. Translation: CASSPGQGSHWGYTF.

The CDR3 region is CASSHGLAGGTDTQYF. CDR3 sequence (DNA): TGCGCCAGCAGCCACGGACTAGCGGGGGGGACAGATACGCAGTATTTT. The chain carries TRBV5-1 and TRBJ2-3, with TRBD2 matching over 15 bases. Germline CDR1 and CDR2: SGHRS and YFSETQ. The V gene end was trimmed by 4 bases and the J gene end by 3 bases; junction bases not matched to a gene: 3. The CDR3 totals 16 residues.

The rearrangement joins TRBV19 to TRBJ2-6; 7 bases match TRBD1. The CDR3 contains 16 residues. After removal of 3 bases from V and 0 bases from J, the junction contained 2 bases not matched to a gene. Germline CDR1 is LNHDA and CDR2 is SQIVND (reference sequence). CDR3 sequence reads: CASSMAGGSGANVLTF. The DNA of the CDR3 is TGTGCCAGTAGTATGGCAGGGGGCTCTGGGGCCAACGTCCTGACTTTC.

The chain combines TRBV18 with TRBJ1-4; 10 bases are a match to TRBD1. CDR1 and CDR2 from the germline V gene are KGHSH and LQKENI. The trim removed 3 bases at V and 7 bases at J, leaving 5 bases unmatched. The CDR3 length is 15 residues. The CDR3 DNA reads TGTGCCAGCTCACCCGACAGGGGGCTTATTGAAAAACTGTTTTTT. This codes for CASSPDRGLIEKLFF.

CDR3 DNA: TGTGCCAGCAGTTTGGCAGGGAATCAGCCCCAGCATTTT. Protein: CASSLAGNQPQHF. This rearrangement joins TRBV6-1 to TRBJ1-5; D might be TRBD1 (5 bases). V was pared by 5 bases and J by 4 bases, with 9 bases between. Looked up from germline, CDR1 is MNHNS and CDR2 is SASEGT. The CDR3 is 13 residues long.

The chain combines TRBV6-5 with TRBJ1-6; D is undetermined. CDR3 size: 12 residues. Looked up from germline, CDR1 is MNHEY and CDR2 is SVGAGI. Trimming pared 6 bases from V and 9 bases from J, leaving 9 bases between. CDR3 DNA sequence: TGTGCCAGCAGATCGGATATTTCACCCCTCCACTTT. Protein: CASRSDISPLHF.

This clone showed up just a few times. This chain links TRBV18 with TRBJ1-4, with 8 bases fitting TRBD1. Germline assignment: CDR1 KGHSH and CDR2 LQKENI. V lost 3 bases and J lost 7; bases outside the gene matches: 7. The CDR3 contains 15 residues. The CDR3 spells CASSPQGASSEKLFF. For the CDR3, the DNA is TGTGCCAGCTCACCCCAGGGGGCATCGAGTGAAAAACTGTTTTTT.

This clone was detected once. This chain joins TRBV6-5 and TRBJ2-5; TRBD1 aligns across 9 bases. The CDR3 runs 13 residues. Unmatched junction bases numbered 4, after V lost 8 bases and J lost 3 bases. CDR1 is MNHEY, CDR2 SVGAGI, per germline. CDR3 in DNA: TGTGCCAGCCGACAGGGGGTGAAAGAGACCCAGTACTTC. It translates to CASRQGVKETQYF.

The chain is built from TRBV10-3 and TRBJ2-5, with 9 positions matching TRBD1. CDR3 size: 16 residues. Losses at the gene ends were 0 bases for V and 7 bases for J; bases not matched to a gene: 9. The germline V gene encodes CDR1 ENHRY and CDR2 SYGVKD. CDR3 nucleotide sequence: TGTGCCATCAGTGAGTCATGGACAGGGGACGAGGGGACCCAGTACTTC. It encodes CAISESWTGDEGTQYF.

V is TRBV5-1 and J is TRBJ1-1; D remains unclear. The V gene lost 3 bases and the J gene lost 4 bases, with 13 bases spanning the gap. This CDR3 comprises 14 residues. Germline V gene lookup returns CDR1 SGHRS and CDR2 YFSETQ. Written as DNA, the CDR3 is TGCGCCAGCAGCTCTCCGGGGTTCGGCACTGAAGCTTTCTTT. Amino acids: CASSSPGFGTEAFF.

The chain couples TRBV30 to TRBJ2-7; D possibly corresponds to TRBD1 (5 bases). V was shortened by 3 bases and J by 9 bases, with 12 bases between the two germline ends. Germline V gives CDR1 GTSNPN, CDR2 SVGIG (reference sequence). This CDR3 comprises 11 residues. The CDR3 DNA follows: TGTGCCTGGAGCGGATCAGGGTGGCAGTACTTC. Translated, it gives CAWSGSGWQYF. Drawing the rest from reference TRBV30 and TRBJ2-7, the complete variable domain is SQTIHQWPATLVQPVGSPLSLECTVEGTSNPNLYWYRQAAGRGLQLLFYSVGIGQISSEVPQNLSASRPQDRQFILSSKKLLLSDSGFYLCAWSGSGWQYFGPGTRLTVT.

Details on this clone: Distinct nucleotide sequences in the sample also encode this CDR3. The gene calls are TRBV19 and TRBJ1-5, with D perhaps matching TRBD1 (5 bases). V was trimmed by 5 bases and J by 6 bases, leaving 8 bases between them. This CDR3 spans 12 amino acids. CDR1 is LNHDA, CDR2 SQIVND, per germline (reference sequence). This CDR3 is CASSFGAQPQHF. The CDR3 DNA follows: TGTGCCAGTAGTTTCGGGGCTCAGCCCCAGCATTTT.

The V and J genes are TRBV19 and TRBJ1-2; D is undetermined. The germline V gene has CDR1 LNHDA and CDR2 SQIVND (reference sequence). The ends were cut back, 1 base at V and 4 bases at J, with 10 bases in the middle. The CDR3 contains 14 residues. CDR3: CASSIGWSSYGYTF. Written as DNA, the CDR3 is TGTGCCAGTAGTATAGGCTGGAGCAGCTATGGCTACACCTTC.

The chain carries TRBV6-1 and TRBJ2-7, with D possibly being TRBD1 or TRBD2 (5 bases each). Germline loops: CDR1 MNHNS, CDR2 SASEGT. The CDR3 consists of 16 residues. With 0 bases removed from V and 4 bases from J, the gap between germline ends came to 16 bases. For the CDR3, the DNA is TGTGCCAGCAGTGAAGCCTTTTGGGACGGACCATACGAGCAGTACGTC. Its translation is CASSEAFWDGPYEQYV.

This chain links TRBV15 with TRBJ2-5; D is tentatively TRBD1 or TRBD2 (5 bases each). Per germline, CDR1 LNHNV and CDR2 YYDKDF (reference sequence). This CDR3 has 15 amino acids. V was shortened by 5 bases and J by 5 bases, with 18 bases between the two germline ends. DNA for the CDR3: TGTGCCACCAGCCCCCGGGGCGGCGATGGGGAGACCCAGTACTTC. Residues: CATSPRGGDGETQYF.

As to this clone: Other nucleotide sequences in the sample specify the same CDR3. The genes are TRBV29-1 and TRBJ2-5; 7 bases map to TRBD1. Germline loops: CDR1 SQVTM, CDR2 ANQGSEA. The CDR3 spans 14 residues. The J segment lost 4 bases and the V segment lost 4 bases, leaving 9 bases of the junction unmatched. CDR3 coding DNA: TGCAGCGTTGGGCCGACAGGGAGAGGAGAGACCCAGTACTTC. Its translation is CSVGPTGRGETQYF.

DNA for the CDR3: TGTGCCAGCAGCGACACCCGCAATCAGCCCCAGCATTTT. Protein sequence: CASSDTRNQPQHF. V usage is TRBV6-1 and J usage is TRBJ1-5; no reliable D call. The CDR3 length is 13 residues. Germline CDR1 is MNHNS and CDR2 is SASEGT. V gave up 6 bases and J gave up 2 bases, with 8 bases separating them.

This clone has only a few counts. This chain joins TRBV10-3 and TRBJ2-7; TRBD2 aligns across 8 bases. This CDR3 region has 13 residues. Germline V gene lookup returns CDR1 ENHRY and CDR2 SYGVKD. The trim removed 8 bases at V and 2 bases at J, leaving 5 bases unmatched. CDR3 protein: CAIAFSGAYEQYV. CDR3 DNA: TGTGCCATCGCCTTTAGCGGGGCCTACGAGCAGTACGTC.

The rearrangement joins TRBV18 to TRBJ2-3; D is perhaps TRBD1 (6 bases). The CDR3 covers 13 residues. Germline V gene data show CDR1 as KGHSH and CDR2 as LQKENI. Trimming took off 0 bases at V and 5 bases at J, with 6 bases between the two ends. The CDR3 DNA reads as TGTGCCAGCTCACCACCAGGGGGAGATACGCAGTATTTT. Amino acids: CASSPPGGDTQYF.

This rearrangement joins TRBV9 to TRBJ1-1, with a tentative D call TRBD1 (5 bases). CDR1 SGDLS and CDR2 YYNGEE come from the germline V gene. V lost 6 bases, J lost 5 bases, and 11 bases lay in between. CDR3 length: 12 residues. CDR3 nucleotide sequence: TGTGCCAGCAAAGGGGCGGAAACTGAAGCTTTCTTT. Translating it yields CASKGAETEAFF. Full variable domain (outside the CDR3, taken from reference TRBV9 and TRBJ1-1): DSGVTQTPKHLITATGQRVTLRCSPRSGDLSVYWYQQSLDQGLQFLIQYYNGEERAKGNILERFSAQQFPDLHSELNLSSLELGDSALYFCASKGAETEAFFGQGTRLTVV.

CDR3 sequence reads: CASSLKNEQFF. The CDR3 region has the DNA TGTGCCAGCAGCTTAAAAAATGAGCAGTTCTTC. This rearrangement joins TRBV7-9 to TRBJ2-1; no clear D. The germline V gene has CDR1 SEHNR and CDR2 FQNEAQ (reference sequence). Trimming removed 2 bases at V and 7 bases at J, with 3 bases between. The CDR3 length is 11 residues.

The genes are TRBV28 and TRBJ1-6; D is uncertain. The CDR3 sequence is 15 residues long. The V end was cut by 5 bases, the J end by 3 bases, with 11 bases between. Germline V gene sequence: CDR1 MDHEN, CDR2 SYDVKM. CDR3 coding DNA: TGTGCCAGCAGTCCCAGCCGGGGCTATAATTCACCCCTCCACTTT. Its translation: CASSPSRGYNSPLHF.

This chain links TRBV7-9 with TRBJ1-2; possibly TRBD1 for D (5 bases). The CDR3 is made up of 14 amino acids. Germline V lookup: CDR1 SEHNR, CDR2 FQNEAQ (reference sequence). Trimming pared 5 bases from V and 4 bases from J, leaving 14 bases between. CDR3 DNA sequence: TGTGCCAGCAGCCCTTCCGGGGGGTTCTATGGCTACACCTTC. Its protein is CASSPSGGFYGYTF.

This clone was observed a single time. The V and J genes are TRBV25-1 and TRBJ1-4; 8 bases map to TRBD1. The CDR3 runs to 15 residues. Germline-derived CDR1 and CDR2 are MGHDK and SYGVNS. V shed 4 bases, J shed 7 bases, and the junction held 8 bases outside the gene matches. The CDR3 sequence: CASSAMTGVSEKLFF. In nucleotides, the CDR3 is TGTGCCAGCAGTGCCATGACAGGGGTCAGTGAAAAACTGTTTTTT.